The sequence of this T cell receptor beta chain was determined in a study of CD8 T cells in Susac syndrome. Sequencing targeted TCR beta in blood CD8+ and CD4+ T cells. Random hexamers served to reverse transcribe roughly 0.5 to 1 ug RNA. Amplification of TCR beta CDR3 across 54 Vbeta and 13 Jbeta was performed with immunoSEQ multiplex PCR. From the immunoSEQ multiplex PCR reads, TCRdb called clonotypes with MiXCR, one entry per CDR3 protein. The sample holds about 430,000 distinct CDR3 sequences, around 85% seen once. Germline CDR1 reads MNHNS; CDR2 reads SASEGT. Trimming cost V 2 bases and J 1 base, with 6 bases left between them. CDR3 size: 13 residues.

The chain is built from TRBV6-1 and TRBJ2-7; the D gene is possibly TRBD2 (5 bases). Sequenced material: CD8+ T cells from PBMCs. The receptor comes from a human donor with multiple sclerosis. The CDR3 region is CASSEWTSYEQYF. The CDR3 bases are TGTGCCAGCAGTGAATGGACTTCCTACGAGCAGTACTTC.